Listed here is a single T cell receptor (beta chain). Per the study methods: Researchers report that nucleated cell counts were estimated from reference gene primer amplification. Using immunoSEQ multiplex PCR, the repertoire was profiled, and TCRdb retains in-frame clones only, with some absent. That table supplies the V and J calls and clone size; D and trimming were determined from the DNA. The table has roughly 230,000 clones, 82% seen once. The source of the sample is a study of blood T cell repertoires in COVID-19. Overall study: Samples taken during acute and convalescent COVID-19 were collected in the United States, Italy and Spain. The cDNA or gDNA used as material had been derived from T cells, B-cell-depleted T cells, or PBMCs.

V lost 5 bases, J lost 0 bases, and 7 bases lay in between. The CDR3 loop spans 13 amino acids. Germline values: CDR1 SGHVS, CDR2 FQNEAQ. This clonotype was obtained from a woman of 80 years or more with acute or convalescent COVID-19. The rearrangement joins TRBV7-8 to TRBJ1-1; no definite D call. The sample was peripheral blood. CDR3 nucleotide sequence: TGTGCCAGCAGCCCAGCCATGAACACTGAAGCTTTCTTT. Protein product: CASSPAMNTEAFF.